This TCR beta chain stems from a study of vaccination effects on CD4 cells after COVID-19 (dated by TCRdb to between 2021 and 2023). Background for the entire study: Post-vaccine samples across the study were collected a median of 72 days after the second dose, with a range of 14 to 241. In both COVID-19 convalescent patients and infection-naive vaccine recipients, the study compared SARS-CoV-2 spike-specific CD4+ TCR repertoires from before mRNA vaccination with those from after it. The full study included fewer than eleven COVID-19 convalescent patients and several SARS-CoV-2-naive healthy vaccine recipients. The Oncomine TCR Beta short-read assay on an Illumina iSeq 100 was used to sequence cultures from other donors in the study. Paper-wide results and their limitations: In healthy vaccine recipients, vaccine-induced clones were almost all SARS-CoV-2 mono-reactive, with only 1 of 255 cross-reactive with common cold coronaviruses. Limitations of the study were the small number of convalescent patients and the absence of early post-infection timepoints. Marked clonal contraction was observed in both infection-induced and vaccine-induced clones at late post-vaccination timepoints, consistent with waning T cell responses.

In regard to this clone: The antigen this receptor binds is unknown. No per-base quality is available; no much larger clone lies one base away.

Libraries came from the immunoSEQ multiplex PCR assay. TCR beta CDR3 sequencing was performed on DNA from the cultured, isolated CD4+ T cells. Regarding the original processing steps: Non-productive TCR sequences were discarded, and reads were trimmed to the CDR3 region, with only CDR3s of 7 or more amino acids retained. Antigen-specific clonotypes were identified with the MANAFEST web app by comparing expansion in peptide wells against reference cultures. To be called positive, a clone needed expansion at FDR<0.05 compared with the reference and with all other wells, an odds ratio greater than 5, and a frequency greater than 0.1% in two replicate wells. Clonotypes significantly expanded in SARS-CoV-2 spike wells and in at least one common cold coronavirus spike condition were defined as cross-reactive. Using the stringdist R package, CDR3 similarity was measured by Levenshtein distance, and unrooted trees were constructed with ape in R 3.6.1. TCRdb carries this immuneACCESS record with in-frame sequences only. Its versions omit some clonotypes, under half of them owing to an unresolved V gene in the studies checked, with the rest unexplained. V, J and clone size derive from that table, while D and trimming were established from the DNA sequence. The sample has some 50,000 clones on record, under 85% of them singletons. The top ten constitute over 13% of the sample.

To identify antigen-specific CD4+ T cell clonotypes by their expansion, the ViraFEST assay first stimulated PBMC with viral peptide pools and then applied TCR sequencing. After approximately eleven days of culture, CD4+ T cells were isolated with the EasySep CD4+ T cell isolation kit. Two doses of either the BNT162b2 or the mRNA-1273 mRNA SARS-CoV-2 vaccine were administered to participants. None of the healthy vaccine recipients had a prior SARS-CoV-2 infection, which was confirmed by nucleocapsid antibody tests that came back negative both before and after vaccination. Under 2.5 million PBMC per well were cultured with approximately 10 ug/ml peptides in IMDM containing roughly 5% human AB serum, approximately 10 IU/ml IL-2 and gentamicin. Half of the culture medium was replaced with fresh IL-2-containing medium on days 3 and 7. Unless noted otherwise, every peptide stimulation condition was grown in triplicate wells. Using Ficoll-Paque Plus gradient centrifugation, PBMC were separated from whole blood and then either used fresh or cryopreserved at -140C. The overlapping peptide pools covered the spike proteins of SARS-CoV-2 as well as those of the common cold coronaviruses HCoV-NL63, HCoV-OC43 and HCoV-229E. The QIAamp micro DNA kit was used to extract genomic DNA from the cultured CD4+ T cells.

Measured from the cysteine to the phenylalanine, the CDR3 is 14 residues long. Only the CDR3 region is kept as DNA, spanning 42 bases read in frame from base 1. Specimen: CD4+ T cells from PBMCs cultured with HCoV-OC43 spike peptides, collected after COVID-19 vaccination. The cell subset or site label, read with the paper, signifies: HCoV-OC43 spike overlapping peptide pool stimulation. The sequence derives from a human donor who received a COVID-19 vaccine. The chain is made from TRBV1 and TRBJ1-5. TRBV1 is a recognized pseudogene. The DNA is TGCACCAGCAGCCAAGGAGTCTCCAATCAGCCCCAGCATTTT. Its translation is CTSSQGVSNQPQHF.